This TCR beta chain stems from a study of control samples from healthy donors and cancer patients. This CDR3 has 16 amino acids. Repertoires were generated with immunoSEQ multiplex PCR, while TCRdb's copy carries only in-frame clones and drops some. This sample has around 100,000 clones, with 90% found just once. The source is a woman aged 18-35 years in good health. This chain uses TRBV12-2 with TRBJ1-1. TRBV12-2 has pseudogene status. The sequenced material came from blood. The CDR3 DNA reads TGTGCAAGTCGCTTAGCACCCATCGGAGGGGACACTGAAGCTTTCTTT. Protein sequence: CASRLAPIGGDTEAFF.